What follows are 18 T cell receptor beta chains derived from one specimen sequenced in a study of T cell responses to AZD1222 COVID-19 vaccine. Sequencing was performed with immunoSEQ multiplex PCR; in TCRdb, only in-frame clones are kept and a portion is missing. Here the sample spans about 190,000 clones, 92% being singletons. Sequences were derived from peripheral blood, sampled on day 0 of AZD1222 vaccination. These receptors were collected from an adult in good health.

This chain connects TRBV28 to TRBJ1-1, with D possibly TRBD1 on 5 matching bases. V lost 3 bases and J 2 bases, leaving 13 bases between the germline ends. This CDR3 region has 15 residues. Germline V gene lookup returns CDR1 MDHEN and CDR2 SYDVKM. In nucleotides, the CDR3 is TGTGCCAGCAGTTTTCGGGGCCTTCTAAACACTGAAGCTTTCTTT. This encodes CASSFRGLLNTEAFF. Complete variable domain (other parts from reference TRBV28 and TRBJ1-1): DVKVTQSSRYLVKRTGEKVFLECVQDMDHENMFWYRQDPGLGLRLIYFSYDVKMKEKGDIPEGYSVSREKKERFSLILESASTNQTSMYLCASSFRGLLNTEAFFGQGTRLTVV.

This chain joins TRBV12-2 and TRBJ1-5; the table's D call, TRBD1, was not checked against the DNA. TRBV12-2 is recorded as a pseudogene. This CDR3 region has 16 residues. CDR3 amino acids: CASRLNPGQTNQPQHF. CDR3 in DNA: TGTGCAAGTCGCTTAAACCCGGGACAGACGAATCAGCCCCAGCATTTT.

J is TRBJ2-5 and V is TRBV27; 7 positions agree with TRBD1. Looked up from germline, CDR1 is MNHEY and CDR2 is SMNVEV (reference sequence). J lost 4 bases, V lost 5 bases, and 10 bases had no gene match. The CDR3 contains 15 residues. The CDR3 DNA reads TGTGCCAGCAGTCCCCGACAGGGAAGGGGAGAGACCCAGTACTTC. Its protein product is CASSPRQGRGETQYF.

The chain uses TRBV28 and TRBJ1-2; 9 bases match TRBD1. V gave up 3 bases and J gave up 6 bases; unmatched junction bases: 5. The CDR3 length is 14 residues. CDR1 and CDR2 from the germline V gene are MDHEN and SYDVKM. CDR3 residues: CASSFPDRGHGYTF. The CDR3 nucleotides read TGTGCCAGCAGTTTTCCGGACAGGGGCCATGGCTACACCTTC.

The chain has TRBV6-1 and TRBJ1-2, with 7 bases aligning to TRBD1. Per the germline V gene, CDR1 is MNHNS and CDR2 is SASEGT. V lost 3 bases and J lost 11; bases outside the gene matches: 6. This CDR3 comprises 12 residues. CDR3 region: CASSEGQPRYTF. For the CDR3, the DNA is TGTGCCAGCAGTGAGGGACAGCCTCGTTACACCTTC.

The chain employs TRBV2 and TRBJ1-1; no clear D gene. The CDR3 loop spans 13 amino acids. V lost 9 bases to trimming and J lost 0 bases, with 11 bases between them. The germline gives CDR1 SNHLY, CDR2 FYNNEI. Here the CDR3 reads CASKKTLNTEAFF. The CDR3 DNA is TGTGCCAGTAAAAAGACATTGAACACTGAAGCTTTCTTT.

This rearrangement joins TRBV7-8 to TRBJ2-3, with 7 bases lining up with TRBD2. The J segment lost 9 bases and the V segment lost 1 base, leaving 4 bases of the junction unmatched. CDR3 length: 13 residues. The germline V gene has CDR1 SGHVS and CDR2 FQNEAQ. CDR3: CASSLVGEGTQYF. In DNA form, the CDR3 reads TGTGCCAGCAGCTTAGTCGGGGAGGGGACGCAGTATTTT.

Comments on this clone: In the same sample, other DNA sequences code for this CDR3. The chain combines TRBV5-1 with TRBJ2-3; the D is unclear. Germline CDR1 and CDR2: SGHRS and YFSETQ. This CDR3 has 12 amino acids. Trimming pared 4 bases from V and 0 bases from J, leaving 3 bases between. Here the CDR3 DNA reads TGCGCCAGCAGCCTAAGCACAGATACGCAGTATTTT. It translates to CASSLSTDTQYF.

V gene TRBV18 combines with J gene TRBJ1-3; tentatively, D is TRBD1 (5 bases). Per germline, CDR1 KGHSH and CDR2 LQKENI. V was shortened by 5 bases and J by 3 bases, with 17 bases between the two germline ends. The CDR3 contains 16 residues. CDR3 bases: TGTGCCAGCTCATTCGGGGACTCCGCTTATGGAAACACCATATATTTT. The encoded protein is CASSFGDSAYGNTIYF.

This chain links TRBV6-4 with TRBJ1-1; 8 bases are a match to TRBD1. Germline CDR1 and CDR2: MRHNA and SNTAGT. V lost 2 bases to trimming and J lost 2 bases; unmatched junction nucleotides: 7. The CDR3 spans 16 residues. CDR3 nucleotides: TGTGCCAGCAGTGACGGTCCCGGGACAGGCAACACTGAAGCTTTCTTT. Its translation: CASSDGPGTGNTEAFF.

The chain recombines TRBV10-3 with TRBJ1-1; 8 bases agree with TRBD1. The CDR3 spans 14 residues. Per the germline V gene, CDR1 is ENHRY and CDR2 is SYGVKD. Trimming took 6 bases from V and 0 from J; bases not matched to a gene: 3. As DNA, the CDR3 is TGTGCCATCAGGTGGACAGGGATGAACACTGAAGCTTTCTTT. As protein: CAIRWTGMNTEAFF.

The J gene is TRBJ2-5, the V gene TRBV7-2; either TRBD1 or TRBD2 may supply D (5 bases each). The V gene lost 6 bases and the J gene lost 3 bases, with 11 bases spanning the gap. Per the germline V gene, CDR1 is SGHTA and CDR2 is FQGNSA. The CDR3 totals 13 residues. In nucleotides, the CDR3 is TGTGCCAGCAGACCGGGACGGGAAGAGACCCAGTACTTC. It is translated as CASRPGREETQYF.

The chain links TRBV2 to TRBJ1-2; TRBD1 aligns across 11 bases. V dropped 2 bases and J dropped 2; count of bases not matched to a gene: 4. The CDR3 has 16 residues. Looked up from germline, CDR1 is SNHLY and CDR2 is FYNNEI. This CDR3 is CASSESGDRGNYGYTF. DNA for the CDR3: TGTGCCAGCAGTGAATCGGGGGACAGGGGGAACTATGGCTACACCTTC.

The V and J genes are TRBV7-2 and TRBJ1-5; TRBD1 might be the D (6 bases). Trimming removed 8 bases from V and 3 bases from J, with 20 bases in between. Germline CDR1 SGHTA, CDR2 FQGNSA. This CDR3 has 16 amino acids. CDR3: CASSLGGGRSNQPQHF. The CDR3 DNA is TGTGCCAGCTCATTGGGGGGCGGAAGGTCCAATCAGCCCCAGCATTTT.

The chain has TRBV5-5 and TRBJ1-5; no definite D call. CDR3 length: 20 residues. CDR1 SGHKS and CDR2 YYEKEE come from the germline V gene (reference sequence). Deletions cut 0 bases from V and 3 bases from J, with 25 bases between. CDR3 amino acids: CASSLGSSFRGLLYNQPQHF. CDR3 in DNA: TGTGCCAGCAGCTTGGGAAGTAGCTTTCGGGGTTTGTTATACAATCAGCCCCAGCATTTT.

V is TRBV7-2 and J is TRBJ1-3; D uncertain. Germline CDR1 reads SGHTA; CDR2 reads FQGNSA. Between the trimmed V and J ends, which lost 1 base and 2 bases, there was a span of 9 bases. This CDR3 has 15 residues. The CDR3 spells CASSLGPVAGNTIYF. The CDR3, as DNA: TGTGCCAGCAGCTTAGGCCCTGTGGCTGGAAACACCATATATTTT.

This chain connects TRBV19 to TRBJ1-1, with 9 bases fitting TRBD1. CDR3 size: 15 residues. The germline V gene encodes CDR1 LNHDA and CDR2 SQIVND (reference sequence). Germline trimming cut 6 bases from V and 5 bases from J; bases unmatched to any gene: 10. As DNA, the CDR3 is TGTGCCAGTAGCCTCAAACAGGGGGCGTATACTGAAGCTTTCTTT. Protein sequence: CASSLKQGAYTEAFF.

The V gene is TRBV4-1, the J gene TRBJ1-3; 7 positions agree with TRBD1. The CDR3 is 15 residues long. Trimming at V came to 8 bases and at J to 6 bases, leaving 13 bases not matched to a gene. Germline assignment: CDR1 MGHRA and CDR2 YSYEKL. CDR3 amino acids: CASQGTPGQTNTIYF. CDR3 nucleotides: TGCGCCAGCCAAGGTACTCCGGGACAGACAAACACCATATATTTT.